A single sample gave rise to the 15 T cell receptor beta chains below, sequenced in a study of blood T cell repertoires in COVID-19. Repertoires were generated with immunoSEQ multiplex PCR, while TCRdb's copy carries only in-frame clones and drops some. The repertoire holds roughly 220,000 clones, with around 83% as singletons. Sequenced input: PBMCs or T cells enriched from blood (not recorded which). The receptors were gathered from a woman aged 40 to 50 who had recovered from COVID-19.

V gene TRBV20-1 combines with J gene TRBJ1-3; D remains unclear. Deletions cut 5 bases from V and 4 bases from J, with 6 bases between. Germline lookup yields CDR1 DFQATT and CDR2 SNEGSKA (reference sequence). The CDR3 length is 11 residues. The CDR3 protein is CSAHKGNTIYF. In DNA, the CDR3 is TGCAGTGCTCACAAGGGAAACACCATATATTTT.

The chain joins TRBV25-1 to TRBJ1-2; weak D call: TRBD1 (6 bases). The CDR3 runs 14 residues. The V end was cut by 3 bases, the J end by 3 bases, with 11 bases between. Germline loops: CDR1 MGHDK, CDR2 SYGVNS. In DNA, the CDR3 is TGTGCCAGCAGTGACCTGACAGGTGACTATGGCTACACCTTC. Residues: CASSDLTGDYGYTF.

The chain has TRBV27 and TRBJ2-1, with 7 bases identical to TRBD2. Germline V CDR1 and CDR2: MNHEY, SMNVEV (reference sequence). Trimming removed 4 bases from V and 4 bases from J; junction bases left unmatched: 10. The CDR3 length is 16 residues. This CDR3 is CASSSRAGAGYNEQFF. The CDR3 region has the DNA TGTGCCAGCAGTTCTCGGGCGGGAGCTGGGTACAATGAGCAGTTCTTC.

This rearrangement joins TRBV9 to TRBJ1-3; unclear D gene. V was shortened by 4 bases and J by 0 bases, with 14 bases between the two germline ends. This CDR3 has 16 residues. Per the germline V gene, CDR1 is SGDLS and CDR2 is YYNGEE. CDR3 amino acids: CASSPNTPSSGNTIYF. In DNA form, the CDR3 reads TGTGCCAGCAGCCCGAATACTCCTAGCTCTGGAAACACCATATATTTT.

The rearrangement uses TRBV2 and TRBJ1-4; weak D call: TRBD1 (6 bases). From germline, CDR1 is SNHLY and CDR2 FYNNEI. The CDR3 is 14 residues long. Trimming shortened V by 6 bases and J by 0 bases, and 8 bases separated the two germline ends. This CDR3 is CASSDRSTNEKLFF. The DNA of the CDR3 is TGTGCCAGCAGCGACAGGTCAACTAATGAAAAACTGTTTTTT.

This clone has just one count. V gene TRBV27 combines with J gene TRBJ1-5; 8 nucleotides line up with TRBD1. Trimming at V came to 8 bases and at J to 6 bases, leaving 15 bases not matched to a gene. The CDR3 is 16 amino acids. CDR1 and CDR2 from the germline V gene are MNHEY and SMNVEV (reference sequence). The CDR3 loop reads CASGGGQGGRGQPQHF. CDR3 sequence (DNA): TGTGCCAGCGGGGGTGGACAGGGAGGAAGAGGTCAGCCCCAGCATTTT.

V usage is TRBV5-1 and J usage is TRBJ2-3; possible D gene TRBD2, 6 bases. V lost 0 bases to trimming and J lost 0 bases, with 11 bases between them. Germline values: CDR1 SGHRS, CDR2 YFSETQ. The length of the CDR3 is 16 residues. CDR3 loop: CASSLGREKSTDTQYF. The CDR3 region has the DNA TGCGCCAGCAGCTTGGGTCGGGAGAAGAGCACAGATACGCAGTATTTT. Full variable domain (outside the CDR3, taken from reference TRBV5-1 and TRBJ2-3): KAGVTQTPRYLIKTRGQQVTLSCSPISGHRSVSWYQQTPGQGLQFLFEYFSETQRNKGNFPGRFSGRQFSNSRSEMNVSTLELGDSALYLCASSLGREKSTDTQYFGPGTRLTVL.

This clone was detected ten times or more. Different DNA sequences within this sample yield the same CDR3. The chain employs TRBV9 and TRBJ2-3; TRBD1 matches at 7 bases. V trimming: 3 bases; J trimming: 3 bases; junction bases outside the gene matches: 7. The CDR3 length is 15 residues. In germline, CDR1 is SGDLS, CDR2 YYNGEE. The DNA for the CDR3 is TGTGCCAGCAGCGCCCGGGACAGAACTACAGATACGCAGTATTTT. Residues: CASSARDRTTDTQYF.

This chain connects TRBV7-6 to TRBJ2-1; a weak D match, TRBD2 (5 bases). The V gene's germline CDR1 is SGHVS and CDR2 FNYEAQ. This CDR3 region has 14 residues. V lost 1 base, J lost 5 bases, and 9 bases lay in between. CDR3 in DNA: TGTGCCAGCAGCTTAGTTCCAGCGGACAATGAGCAGTTCTTC. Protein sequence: CASSLVPADNEQFF.

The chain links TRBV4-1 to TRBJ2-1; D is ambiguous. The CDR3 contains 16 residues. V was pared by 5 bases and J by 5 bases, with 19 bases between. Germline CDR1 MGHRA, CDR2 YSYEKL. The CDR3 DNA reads TGCGCCAGCAGCGATACCACGAATCAGGTCGACAATGAGCAGTTCTTC. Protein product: CASSDTTNQVDNEQFF.

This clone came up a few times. This CDR3 reads CASSEASAQATRGYEQYV. Written as DNA, the CDR3 is TGTGCCAGCAGTGAAGCATCGGCACAGGCAACTCGAGGCTACGAGCAGTACGTC. The gene calls are TRBV6-1 and TRBJ2-7; tentatively, D is TRBD1 (5 bases). Trimming left V 0 bases short and J 3 bases short, with 21 bases between. CDR3 length equals 18 residues. Germline-derived CDR1 and CDR2 are MNHNS and SASEGT.

CDR3 in DNA: TGTGCCAGCAGTGCGGGACTAGGCAACTACGAGCAGTACTTC. Translation gives CASSAGLGNYEQYF. The chain is built from TRBV28 and TRBJ2-7; 8 bases line up with TRBD2. Germline trimming cut 5 bases from V and 3 bases from J; bases unmatched to any gene: 6. Germline V gene data show CDR1 as MDHEN and CDR2 as SYDVKM. The CDR3 spans 14 residues.

CDR3 loop: CASSRTGGLNEQFF. Written as DNA, the CDR3 is TGTGCCAGCAGTAGGACAGGGGGCTTGAATGAGCAGTTCTTC. J is TRBJ2-1 and V is TRBV6-5; 11 bases line up with TRBD1. The CDR3 spans 14 residues. Germline CDR1 and CDR2: MNHEY and SVGAGI. Losses at the gene ends were 5 bases for V and 7 bases for J; bases not matched to a gene: 4.

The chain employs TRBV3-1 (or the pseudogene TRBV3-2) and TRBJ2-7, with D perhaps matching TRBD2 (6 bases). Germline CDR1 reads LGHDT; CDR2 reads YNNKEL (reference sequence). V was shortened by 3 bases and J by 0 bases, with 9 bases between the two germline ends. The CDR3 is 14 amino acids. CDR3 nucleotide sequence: TGTGCCAGCAGCCAGGGACTGCGCTCCTACGAGCAGTACTTC. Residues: CASSQGLRSYEQYF.

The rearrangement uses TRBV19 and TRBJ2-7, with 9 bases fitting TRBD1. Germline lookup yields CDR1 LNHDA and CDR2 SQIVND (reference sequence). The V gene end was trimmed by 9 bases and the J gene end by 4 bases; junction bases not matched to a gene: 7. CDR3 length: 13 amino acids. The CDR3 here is CARSTGGAYEQYV. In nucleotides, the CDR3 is TGTGCCAGATCGACAGGGGGGGCTTACGAGCAGTACGTC.